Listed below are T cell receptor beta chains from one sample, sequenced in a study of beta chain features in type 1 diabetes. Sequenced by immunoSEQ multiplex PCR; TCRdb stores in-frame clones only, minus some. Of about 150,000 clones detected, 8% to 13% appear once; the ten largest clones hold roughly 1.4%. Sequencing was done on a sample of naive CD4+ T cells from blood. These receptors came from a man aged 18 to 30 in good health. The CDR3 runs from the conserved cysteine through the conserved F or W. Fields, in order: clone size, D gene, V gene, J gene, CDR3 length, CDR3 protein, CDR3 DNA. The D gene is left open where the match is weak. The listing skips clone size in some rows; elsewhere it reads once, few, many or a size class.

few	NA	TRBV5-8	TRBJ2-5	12	CASNQGQETQYF	TGTGCCAGCAACCAGGGACAAGAGACCCAGTACTTC
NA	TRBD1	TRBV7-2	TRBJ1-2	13	CASSLEGAYGYTF	TGTGCCAGCAGCTTAGAGGGGGCCTATGGCTACACCTTC
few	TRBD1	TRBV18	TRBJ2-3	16	CASSPLRGPQTDTQYF	TGTGCCAGCTCTCCTCTGAGGGGGCCGCAAACAGATACGCAGTATTTT
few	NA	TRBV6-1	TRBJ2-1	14	CASSQQGPYNEQFF	TGTGCCAGCAGTCAACAGGGTCCCTACAATGAGCAGTTCTTC
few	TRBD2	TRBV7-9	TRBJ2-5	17	CASSRGLAGEYQETQYF	TGTGCCAGCAGCCGAGGGCTAGCGGGAGAGTACCAAGAGACCCAGTACTTC
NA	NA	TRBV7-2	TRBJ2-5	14	CASSFLAGGETQYF	TGTGCCAGCAGCTTCTTGGCAGGTGGGGAGACCCAGTACTTC
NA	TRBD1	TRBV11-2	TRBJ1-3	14	CASSDRGSGNTIYF	TGTGCCAGCAGCGACAGGGGCTCTGGAAACACCATATATTTT
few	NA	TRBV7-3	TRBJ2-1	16	CASSKHMDSSYNEQFF	TGTGCCAGCAGCAAACACATGGACAGCTCCTACAATGAGCAGTTCTTC
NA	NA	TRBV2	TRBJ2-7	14	CASRWTVTVDEQYF	TGTGCCAGCCGTTGGACAGTTACGGTCGACGAGCAGTACTTC
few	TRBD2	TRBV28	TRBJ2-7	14	CASSFAGGAYEQYF	TGTGCCAGCAGTTTCGCGGGGGGAGCCTACGAGCAGTACTTC